A selection of T cell receptor beta chains follows, all from one sample in a study of blood T cell repertoires in COVID-19. Measured with immunoSEQ multiplex PCR; TCRdb has only the in-frame clones, and not every one. In the table there are around 30,000 clones, over 75% of which are singletons. Sequenced input: peripheral blood. The receptors were gathered from a human donor in a cohort sampled during active COVID-19. The donor label of this sample is uncertain. Each CDR3 is given with its conserved first and last residue. Each record gives: D gene, J gene, clone size, V gene, CDR3 protein, CDR3 DNA. The D gene is left open where the match is weak. For some rows the clone size is stated as once, few or many, or as a class when expanded; others skip it.

D: -
J: TRBJ1-4
size: once
V: TRBV19
CDR3: CASRKGPATNEKLFF
DNA: TGTGCCAGTAGAAAGGGGCCAGCAACTAATGAAAAACTGTTTTTT

D: -
J: TRBJ1-2
size: few
V: TRBV6-2/TRBV6-3
CDR3: CASSYSSGPLSGYTF
DNA: TGTGCCAGCAGTTACTCGTCAGGGCCTTTGTCTGGCTACACCTTC

D: TRBD1
J: TRBJ1-4
size: -
V: TRBV28
CDR3: CASSLGAGGKREKLFF
DNA: TGTGCCAGCAGTTTAGGAGCAGGGGGCAAAAGGGAAAAACTGTTTTTT

D: TRBD2
J: TRBJ2-5
size: -
V: TRBV11-2
CDR3: CASSTTGLAGGRQETQYF
DNA: TGTGCCAGCAGCACGACGGGACTAGCGGGGGGGCGTCAAGAGACCCAGTACTTC

D: TRBD1
J: TRBJ1-3
size: -
V: TRBV10-3
CDR3: CAISPGQIGNTIYF
DNA: TGTGCCATCAGCCCGGGACAGATTGGAAACACCATATATTTT

D: TRBD1
J: TRBJ1-2
size: -
V: TRBV19
CDR3: CASSIRGQGHGYTF
DNA: TGTGCCAGTAGTATTAGGGGGCAGGGTCATGGCTACACCTTC

D: -
J: TRBJ1-1
size: -
V: TRBV11-2
CDR3: CASSLPGQNTEAFF
DNA: TGTGCCAGCAGCTTACCGGGACAGAACACTGAAGCTTTCTTT

D: -
J: TRBJ1-3
size: -
V: TRBV5-8
CDR3: CASSLVQSLSGNTIYF
DNA: TGTGCCAGCAGCTTGGTTCAGTCGCTCTCTGGAAACACCATATATTTT

D: TRBD2
J: TRBJ2-1
size: -
V: TRBV9
CDR3: CASSVAGAGGTPYNEQFF
DNA: TGTGCCAGCAGCGTAGCGGGAGCGGGGGGGACTCCCTACAATGAGCAGTTCTTC

D: -
J: TRBJ1-2
size: -
V: TRBV4-1
CDR3: CASSHPFQYGYTF
DNA: TGCGCCAGCAGCCACCCTTTTCAGTATGGCTACACCTTC

D: -
J: TRBJ2-6
size: -
V: TRBV10-3
CDR3: CATYTGISGANVLTF
DNA: TGTGCCACTTATACAGGGATCTCTGGGGCCAACGTCCTGACTTTC

D: TRBD1
J: TRBJ1-1
size: -
V: TRBV5-4
CDR3: CASIKISSGGGYTEAFF
DNA: TGTGCCAGCATCAAGATTTCGTCAGGGGGAGGTTACACTGAAGCTTTCTTT

D: -
J: TRBJ2-3
size: -
V: TRBV7-7
CDR3: CASSPFRGDTQYF
DNA: TGTGCTAGCAGCCCCTTTCGGGGAGATACGCAGTATTTT

D: TRBD2
J: TRBJ2-5
size: once
V: TRBV24-1
CDR3: CATSEGKSGGIKETQYF
DNA: TGTGCCACCAGTGAGGGGAAAAGCGGGGGGATTAAAGAGACCCAGTACTTC

D: TRBD1
J: TRBJ1-4
size: -
V: TRBV19
CDR3: CASSTPGQGNEKLFF
DNA: TGTGCCAGTAGCACCCCGGGACAGGGGAATGAAAAACTGTTTTTT

D: -
J: TRBJ2-7
size: -
V: TRBV2
CDR3: CASLRERDYEQYF
DNA: TGTGCCAGCCTCCGGGAGAGAGACTACGAGCAGTACTTC

D: TRBD2
J: TRBJ2-7
size: -
V: TRBV18
CDR3: CASSQLTSVHEQYF
DNA: TGTGCCAGCTCACAACTAACTAGCGTCCACGAGCAGTACTTC

D: TRBD1
J: TRBJ1-2
size: -
V: TRBV7-2
CDR3: CASRATGSNGYTF
DNA: TGTGCCAGCAGAGCGACAGGGAGCAATGGCTACACCTTC

D: -
J: TRBJ2-3
size: -
V: TRBV11-2
CDR3: CASSSPLGALSTDTQYF
DNA: TGTGCCAGCAGTTCCCCTTTGGGGGCATTGAGCACAGATACGCAGTATTTT

D: TRBD2
J: TRBJ2-7
size: -
V: TRBV10-3
CDR3: CAISEYSGVGSYEQYF
DNA: TGTGCCATCAGTGAGTACAGCGGGGTGGGCTCCTACGAGCAGTACTTC

D: -
J: TRBJ1-1
size: -
V: TRBV5-4
CDR3: CASSKSEGVTEAFF
DNA: TGTGCCAGCAGCAAGTCCGAAGGGGTCACTGAAGCTTTCTTT

D: -
J: TRBJ1-6
size: few
V: TRBV10-2
CDR3: CASSGVNSPLHF
DNA: TGCGCCAGCAGTGGCGTCAATTCACCCCTCCACTTT

D: TRBD2
J: TRBJ2-2
size: few
V: TRBV9
CDR3: CASSVLAVGELFF
DNA: TGTGCCAGCAGCGTACTAGCGGTCGGGGAGCTGTTTTTT

D: -
J: TRBJ2-5
size: -
V: TRBV5-1
CDR3: CASSLKIGQETQYF
DNA: TGCGCCAGCAGCTTGAAGATCGGCCAAGAGACCCAGTACTTC

D: -
J: TRBJ1-6
size: -
V: TRBV6-5
CDR3: CASSLWTVADSPLHF
DNA: TGTGCCAGCAGTCTATGGACTGTTGCGGATTCACCCCTCCACTTT

D: -
J: TRBJ1-6
size: -
V: TRBV12-3/TRBV12-4
CDR3: CASSGTPNSPLHF
DNA: TGTGCCAGCAGCGGGACACCTAATTCACCCCTCCACTTT

D: -
J: TRBJ2-7
size: -
V: TRBV29-1
CDR3: CSVRPEREQYF
DNA: TGCAGCGTTCGGCCTGAGCGCGAGCAGTACTTC